The 22 T cell receptor beta chains below were found in one sample sequenced in a study of T cell clones after liver transplantation. Clones were read by immunoSEQ multiplex PCR, and TCRdb kept only the in-frame ones, dropping some. This table has roughly 100,000 clones, around four fifths appearing once. Sample: CD4+ T cells from blood, taken around 48 months after liver transplant. The source of these receptors is a human patient who received a liver transplant. Some T cells may be supplied by the graft donor.

The chain couples TRBV5-1 to TRBJ1-5; 7 positions match TRBD1. The CDR3 has 14 amino acids. Per germline, CDR1 SGHRS and CDR2 YFSETQ. V trimming: 0 bases; J trimming: 4 bases; junction bases outside the gene matches: 1. CDR3 region: CASSLEGQNQPQHF. The CDR3 DNA reads as TGCGCCAGCAGCTTGGAGGGACAGAATCAGCCCCAGCATTTT.

V is TRBV19 and J is TRBJ1-2; 7 bases are shared with TRBD1. The germline V gene has CDR1 LNHDA and CDR2 SQIVND (reference sequence). Trimming at V came to 9 bases and at J to 0 bases, leaving 10 bases not matched to a gene. CDR3 size: 15 residues. The CDR3 sequence is CASLGTDPSNYGYTF. The CDR3 bases are TGTGCCAGCCTCGGGACAGACCCTTCTAACTATGGCTACACCTTC.

The chain employs TRBV5-4 and TRBJ2-2; D is ambiguous. The CDR3 covers 14 residues. V was shortened by 2 bases and J by 6 bases, with 11 bases between the two germline ends. The V gene's germline CDR1 is SGHNT and CDR2 YYREEE (reference sequence). The CDR3 spells CASSFRSLAGELFF. The CDR3 bases are TGTGCCAGCAGCTTTAGAAGTTTAGCCGGGGAGCTGTTTTTT.

CDR3: CASSWDRGAREAFF. DNA for the CDR3: TGCGCCAGCAGCTGGGACCGGGGAGCACGTGAAGCTTTCTTT. The chain combines TRBV5-1 with TRBJ1-1; D is possibly TRBD1 (5 bases). This CDR3 contains 14 residues. Germline loops: CDR1 SGHRS, CDR2 YFSETQ. Trimming removed 3 bases at V and 7 bases at J, with 16 bases between.

The chain employs TRBV4-3 and TRBJ2-5, with D perhaps TRBD1 (6 bases). The V gene lost 4 bases and the J gene lost 5 bases, with 11 bases spanning the gap. Germline V gives CDR1 LGHNA, CDR2 YSLEER. The CDR3 spans 13 residues. CDR3 sequence reads: CASSPDRWETQYF. The CDR3, as DNA: TGCGCCAGCAGCCCTGACAGGTGGGAGACCCAGTACTTC.

This rearrangement joins TRBV7-2 to TRBJ2-1; 8 bases match TRBD2. This CDR3 contains 15 residues. Germline V CDR1 and CDR2: SGHTA, FQGNSA. Germline trimming cut 8 bases from V and 6 bases from J; bases unmatched to any gene: 12. CDR3 bases: TGTGCCAGCGTATTAGGGACTAGACCAACCAATGAGCAGTTCTTC. Protein sequence: CASVLGTRPTNEQFF. The entire variable domain, with the rest obtained from reference TRBV7-2 and TRBJ2-1, is as follows: GAGVSQSPSNKVTEKGKDVELRCDPISGHTALYWYRQSLGQGLEFLIYFQGNSAPDKSGLPSDRFSAERTGGSVSTLTIQRTQQEDSAVYLCASVLGTRPTNEQFFGPGTRLTVL.

This clone was found once. The V and J genes are TRBV7-3 and TRBJ2-1; tentative D call: TRBD2 (5 bases). V was trimmed by 5 bases and J by 2 bases, leaving 22 bases between them. This CDR3 has 18 amino acids. CDR1 and CDR2 from the germline V gene are SGHTA and FQGTGA. CDR3 coding DNA: TGTGCCAGCAGCCCGAGAGGTTCTAGCCTACCTCCCTACAATGAGCAGTTCTTC. Protein: CASSPRGSSLPPYNEQFF.

The chain links TRBV11-2 to TRBJ2-7, with D perhaps matching TRBD1 (5 bases). V lost 6 bases, J lost 6 bases, and 18 bases lay in between. The CDR3 totals 14 residues. CDR1 is SGHAT, CDR2 FQNNGV, per germline. The CDR3 spells CASSWGATGIEQYF. In DNA, the CDR3 is TGTGCCAGCAGTTGGGGCGCGACTGGGATCGAGCAGTACTTC.

The J gene is TRBJ2-7, the V gene TRBV6-5; D is possibly TRBD2 (5 bases). This CDR3 spans 15 amino acids. The ends were cut back, 6 bases at V and 6 bases at J, with 21 bases in the middle. Germline assignment: CDR1 MNHEY and CDR2 SVGAGI. CDR3 coding DNA: TGTGCCAGCAGCACCGAGGGAAGGATTACTCGCGAGCAGTACTTC. Translation gives CASSTEGRITREQYF.

This clone was recorded a few times. This chain uses TRBV18 with TRBJ1-1; D unresolved. V gave up 5 bases and J gave up 0 bases, with 7 bases separating them. The CDR3 has 13 residues. Germline values: CDR1 KGHSH, CDR2 LQKENI. CDR3 in DNA: TGTGCCAGCTCATCCGACATGAACACTGAAGCTTTCTTT. Translating gives CASSSDMNTEAFF.

The CDR3 coding sequence is TGTGCCACCAGCAGAGATCGGTCGGGGGCTGGGATCGGCCAGCCCCAGCATTTT. As protein: CATSRDRSGAGIGQPQHF. The V and J genes are TRBV15 and TRBJ1-5; a possible D gene is TRBD1 (6 bases). Germline-derived CDR1 and CDR2 are LNHNV and YYDKDF (reference sequence). This CDR3 is 18 amino acids long. The V end was cut by 0 bases, the J end by 7 bases, with 22 bases between.

V and J are TRBV5-1 and TRBJ2-7, with D tentatively TRBD1 or TRBD2 (5 bases each). Trimming left V 0 bases short and J 2 bases short, with 12 bases between. The CDR3 runs 15 residues. Germline lookup yields CDR1 SGHRS and CDR2 YFSETQ. For the CDR3, the DNA is TGCGCCAGCAGCTTGGCCCCAGGGACCACCTACGAGCAGTACTTC. Its protein is CASSLAPGTTYEQYF.

The V call is TRBV6-1, the J call TRBJ2-7; D unresolved. The CDR3 runs 13 residues. Deletions cut 5 bases from V and 0 bases from J, with 8 bases between. Germline-derived CDR1 and CDR2 are MNHNS and SASEGT. The CDR3 here is CASSQEISYEQYF. In DNA, the CDR3 is TGTGCCAGCAGTCAAGAGATCTCCTACGAGCAGTACTTC.

Here the CDR3 DNA reads TGTGCCAGCAGCTTAGGGGGCGGCTTGTACGAAGCTTTCTTT. This gives the protein CASSLGGGLYEAFF. The V call is TRBV13, the J call TRBJ1-1; no reliable D call. The ends were cut back, 0 bases at V and 8 bases at J, with 13 bases in the middle. CDR1 is PRHDT, CDR2 FYEKMQ, per germline (reference sequence). The CDR3 has 14 amino acids.

The rearrangement uses TRBV2 and TRBJ1-1, with D unresolved. V was cut by 8 bases and J by 9 bases, with 13 bases left in between. The CDR3 covers 11 residues. Per the germline V gene, CDR1 is SNHLY and CDR2 is FYNNEI. The DNA for the CDR3 is TGTGCCAGCGGAAACGCGTGGCAAGCTTTCTTT. Its translation: CASGNAWQAFF.

The chain uses TRBV27 and TRBJ2-2; tentatively, D is TRBD1 or TRBD2 (5 bases each). CDR1 MNHEY and CDR2 SMNVEV come from the germline V gene (reference sequence). V lost 5 bases to trimming and J lost 1 base, with 20 bases between them. CDR3 length: 18 residues. CDR3 protein: CASSTLGGGDWNTGELFF. CDR3 nucleotides: TGTGCCAGCAGTACCCTGGGTGGGGGAGACTGGAACACCGGGGAGCTGTTTTTT.

CDR3 sequence: CASSVQGSNSPLHF. CDR3 nucleotide sequence: TGTGCCAGTAGCGTCCAGGGAAGTAATTCACCCCTCCACTTT. J is TRBJ1-6 and V is TRBV19, with a tentative D call TRBD1 (5 bases). Trimming cost V 6 bases and J 6 bases, with 12 bases left between them. CDR3 length equals 14 residues. Germline loops: CDR1 LNHDA, CDR2 SQIVND (reference sequence).

This clone was seen a handful of times. V is TRBV7-2 and J is TRBJ1-1, with D perhaps TRBD1 (6 bases). V shed 3 bases and J shed 1 base, with 9 bases lying between them. Germline CDR1 SGHTA, CDR2 FQGNSA. The CDR3 covers 14 residues. CDR3 residues: CASSFTDRNTEAFF. Here the CDR3 DNA reads TGTGCCAGCAGCTTCACGGACAGGAACACTGAAGCTTTCTTT. Combining the CDR3 with reference TRBV7-2 and TRBJ1-1 gives the whole variable domain GAGVSQSPSNKVTEKGKDVELRCDPISGHTALYWYRQSLGQGLEFLIYFQGNSAPDKSGLPSDRFSAERTGGSVSTLTIQRTQQEDSAVYLCASSFTDRNTEAFFGQGTRLTVV.

The chain employs TRBV10-1 and TRBJ2-3; perhaps D is TRBD1 or TRBD2 (5 bases each). CDR3 length: 13 residues. Germline values: CDR1 WNHNN, CDR2 SYGVQD (reference sequence). Trimming stripped 7 bases from V and 4 bases from J, with 12 bases between. CDR3 coding DNA: TGCGCCAGCACCGGGACCTATCCAGATACGCAGTATTTT. It translates to CASTGTYPDTQYF.

This clone was counted once. This sequence joins TRBV19 and TRBJ2-5; D is uncertain. Germline V gives CDR1 LNHDA, CDR2 SQIVND (reference sequence). CDR3 length: 14 amino acids. V lost 6 bases and J 0 bases, leaving 11 bases between the germline ends. The chain's CDR3 is CASSPQRYQETQYF. CDR3 nucleotide sequence: TGTGCCAGTAGCCCACAACGGTACCAAGAGACCCAGTACTTC.

Here the CDR3 DNA reads TGTGCCAGCAGCTTACCCCGGGGAGGGGAAAAACTGTTTTTT. It is translated as CASSLPRGGEKLFF. The chain uses TRBV7-2 and TRBJ1-4; D not resolved. CDR1 is SGHTA and CDR2 is FQGNSA in the germline V gene. V lost 2 bases to trimming and J lost 8 bases, with 12 bases between them. CDR3 size: 14 residues. Full variable domain (rest looked up from reference TRBV7-2 and TRBJ1-4): GAGVSQSPSNKVTEKGKDVELRCDPISGHTALYWYRQSLGQGLEFLIYFQGNSAPDKSGLPSDRFSAERTGGSVSTLTIQRTQQEDSAVYLCASSLPRGGEKLFFGSGTQLSVL.

The DNA for the CDR3 is TGTGCCAGCAGTTTACGGGGCGGAAACACCATATATTTT. Translation: CASSLRGGNTIYF. The chain employs TRBV27 and TRBJ1-3, with D possibly being TRBD1 (5 bases). The CDR3 spans 13 residues. Between the trimmed V and J ends, which lost 2 bases and 4 bases, there was a span of 6 bases. Germline CDR1 reads MNHEY; CDR2 reads SMNVEV (reference sequence).